The text below deals with one T cell receptor (beta chain). Some clones are missing from TCRdb's copy, which holds only in-frame ones; the method was immunoSEQ multiplex PCR. Altogether 100,000 to 150,000 clones are present, about nine tenths being singletons, with the ten largest covering about 8.7%. The sample originates from a study of control samples from healthy donors and cancer patients. Germline CDR1 reads KGHDR; CDR2 reads SFDVKD. Deletions cut 5 bases from V and 4 bases from J, with 15 bases between. The CDR3 is made up of 15 amino acids. V gene TRBV24-1 combines with J gene TRBJ2-3, with D unresolved. This clonotype was obtained from a man aged 35 to 55 in good health. Sequenced: blood. CDR3 loop: CATSGFRVGADTQYF. The CDR3 DNA reads TGTGCCACCAGTGGTTTCCGGGTTGGAGCAGATACGCAGTATTTT.